The next 2 T cell receptor beta chains were all read from a single sample in a study of sequential checkpoint blockade in melanoma. The table came from immunoSEQ multiplex PCR; TCRdb's copy has only in-frame clones and leaves some out. This table holds approximately 10,000 clones, about 26% found once. This sample's treatment: randomized to nivolumab then ipilimumab (arm A) or the reverse (arm B). The sample was tumor tissue (inferred from file names), taken from a patient given nivolumab and ipilimumab in sequence. All receptors derive from a human donor with melanoma.

The genes are TRBV28 and TRBJ1-3; D remains ambiguous. CDR3 length equals 14 residues. V was shortened by 8 bases and J by 0 bases, with 11 bases between the two germline ends. From germline, CDR1 is MDHEN and CDR2 SYDVKM. The DNA for the CDR3 is TGTGCCAGCTCAACGGCGAGCTCTGGAAACACCATATATTTT. It encodes CASSTASSGNTIYF.

This clone has a count of ten or more. This chain joins TRBV11-3 and TRBJ2-2; 9 positions agree with TRBD1. Germline-derived CDR1 and CDR2 are SGHNT and YENEEA. V lost 3 bases to trimming and J lost 1 base; unmatched junction nucleotides: 6. This CDR3 has 17 amino acids. This CDR3 reads CASSLVPGQGNTGELFF. CDR3 DNA sequence: TGTGCCAGCAGCTTGGTCCCGGGACAGGGGAACACCGGGGAGCTGTTTTTT.